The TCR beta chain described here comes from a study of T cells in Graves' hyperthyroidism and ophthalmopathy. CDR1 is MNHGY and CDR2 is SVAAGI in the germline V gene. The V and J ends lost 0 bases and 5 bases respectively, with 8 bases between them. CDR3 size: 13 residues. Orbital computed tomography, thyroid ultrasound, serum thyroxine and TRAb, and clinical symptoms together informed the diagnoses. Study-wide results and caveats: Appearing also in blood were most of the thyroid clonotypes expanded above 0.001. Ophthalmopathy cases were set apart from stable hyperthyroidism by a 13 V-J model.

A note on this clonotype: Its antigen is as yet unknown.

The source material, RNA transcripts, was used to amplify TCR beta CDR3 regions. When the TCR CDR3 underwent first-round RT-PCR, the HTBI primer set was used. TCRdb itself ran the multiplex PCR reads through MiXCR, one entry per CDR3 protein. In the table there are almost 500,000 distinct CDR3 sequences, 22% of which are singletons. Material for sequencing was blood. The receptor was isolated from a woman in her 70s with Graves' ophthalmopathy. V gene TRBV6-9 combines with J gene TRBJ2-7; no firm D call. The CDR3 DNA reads TGTGCCAGCAGTTATTCGGCGACCGACGAGCAGTACTTC. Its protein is CASSYSATDEQYF.